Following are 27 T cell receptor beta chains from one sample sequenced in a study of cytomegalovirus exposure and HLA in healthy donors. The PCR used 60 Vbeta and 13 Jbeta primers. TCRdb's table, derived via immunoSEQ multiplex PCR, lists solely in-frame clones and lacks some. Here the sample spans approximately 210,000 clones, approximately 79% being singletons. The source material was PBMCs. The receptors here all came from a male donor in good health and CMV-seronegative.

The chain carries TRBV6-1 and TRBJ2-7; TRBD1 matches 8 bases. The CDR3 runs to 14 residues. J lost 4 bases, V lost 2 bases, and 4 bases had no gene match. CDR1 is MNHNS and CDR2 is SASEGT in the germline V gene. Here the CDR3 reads CASSETQGDYEQYF. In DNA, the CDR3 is TGTGCCAGCAGTGAAACACAGGGGGATTACGAGCAGTACTTC.

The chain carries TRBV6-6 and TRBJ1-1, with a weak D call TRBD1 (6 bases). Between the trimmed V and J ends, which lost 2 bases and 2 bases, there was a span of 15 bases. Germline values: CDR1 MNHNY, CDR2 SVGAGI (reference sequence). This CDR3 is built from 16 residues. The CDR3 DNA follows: TGTGCCAGCAGTTACAATCCCGGGACACTTAACACTGAAGCTTTCTTT. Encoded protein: CASSYNPGTLNTEAFF.

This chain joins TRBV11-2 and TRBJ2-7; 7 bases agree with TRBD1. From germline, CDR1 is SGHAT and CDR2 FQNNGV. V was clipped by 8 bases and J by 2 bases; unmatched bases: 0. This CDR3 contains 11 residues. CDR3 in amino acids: CASGQAYEQYF. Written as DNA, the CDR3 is TGTGCCAGCGGACAGGCCTACGAGCAGTACTTC.

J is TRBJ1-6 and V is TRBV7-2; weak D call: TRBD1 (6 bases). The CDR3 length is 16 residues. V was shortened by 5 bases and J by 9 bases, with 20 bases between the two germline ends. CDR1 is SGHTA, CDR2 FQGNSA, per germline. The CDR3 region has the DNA TGTGCCAGCAGCGGAGAAGCCACAGGGATTAGTTCACCCCTCCACTTT. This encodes CASSGEATGISSPLHF.

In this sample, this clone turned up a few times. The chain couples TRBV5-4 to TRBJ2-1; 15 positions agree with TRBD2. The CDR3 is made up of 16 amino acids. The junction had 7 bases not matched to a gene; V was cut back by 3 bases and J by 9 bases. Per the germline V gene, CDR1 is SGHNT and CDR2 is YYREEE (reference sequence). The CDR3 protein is CASSSPGLAGGGEQFF. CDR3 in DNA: TGTGCCAGCAGCTCCCCGGGACTAGCGGGGGGAGGTGAGCAGTTCTTC.

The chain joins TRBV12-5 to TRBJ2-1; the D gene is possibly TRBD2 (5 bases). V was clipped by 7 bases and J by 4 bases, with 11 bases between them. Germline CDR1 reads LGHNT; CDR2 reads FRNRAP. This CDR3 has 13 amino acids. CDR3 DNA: TGTGCTAGTGCCCCCACTAGATACAATGAGCAGTTCTTC. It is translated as CASAPTRYNEQFF.

This chain's CDR3 is CASSHTLAGGPKGQETQYF. DNA of the CDR3: TGTGCCAGCAGCCATACTCTAGCGGGAGGGCCGAAGGGGCAAGAGACCCAGTACTTC. The chain is built from TRBV4-2 and TRBJ2-5, with 12 bases lining up with TRBD2. Germline lookup yields CDR1 LGHNA and CDR2 YNFKEQ. The CDR3 extends over 19 amino acids. V lost 3 bases to trimming and J lost 2 bases; unmatched junction nucleotides: 13.

As DNA, the CDR3 is TGTGCCAGCCGGGGGTCGGTCTACGAGCAGTACTTC. It codes for CASRGSVYEQYF. The chain uses TRBV6-6 and TRBJ2-7; tentatively, D is TRBD2 (6 bases). The CDR3 loop spans 12 amino acids. Per the germline V gene, CDR1 is MNHNY and CDR2 is SVGAGI (reference sequence). V lost 8 bases and J 3 bases, leaving 11 bases between the germline ends.

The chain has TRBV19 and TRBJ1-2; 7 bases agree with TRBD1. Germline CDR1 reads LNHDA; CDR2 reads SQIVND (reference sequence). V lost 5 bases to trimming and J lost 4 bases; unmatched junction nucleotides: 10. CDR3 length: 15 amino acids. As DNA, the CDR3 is TGTGCCAGTAGTTCAGACAGGGCCGGGAGCTATGGCTACACCTTC. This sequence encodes CASSSDRAGSYGYTF.

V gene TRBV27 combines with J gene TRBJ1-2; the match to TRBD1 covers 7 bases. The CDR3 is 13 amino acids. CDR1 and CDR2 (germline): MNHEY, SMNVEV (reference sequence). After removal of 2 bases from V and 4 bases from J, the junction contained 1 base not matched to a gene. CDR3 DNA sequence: TGTGCCAGCAGTTTAGGACAGGCCTATGGCTACACCTTC. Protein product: CASSLGQAYGYTF.

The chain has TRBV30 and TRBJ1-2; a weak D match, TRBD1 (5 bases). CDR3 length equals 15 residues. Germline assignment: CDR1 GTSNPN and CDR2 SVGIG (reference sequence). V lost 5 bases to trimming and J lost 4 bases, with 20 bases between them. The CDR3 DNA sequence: TGTGCCTGGGGCCCTCAACCCGCGGGGGGCTATGGCTACACCTTC. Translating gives CAWGPQPAGGYGYTF.

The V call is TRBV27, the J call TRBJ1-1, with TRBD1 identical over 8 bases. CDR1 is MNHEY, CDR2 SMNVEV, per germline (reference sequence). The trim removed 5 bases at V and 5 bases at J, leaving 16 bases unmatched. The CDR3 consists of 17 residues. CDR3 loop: CASSELFTGTGLTEAFF. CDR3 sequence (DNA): TGTGCCAGCAGTGAACTCTTTACCGGGACAGGTTTGACTGAAGCTTTCTTT.

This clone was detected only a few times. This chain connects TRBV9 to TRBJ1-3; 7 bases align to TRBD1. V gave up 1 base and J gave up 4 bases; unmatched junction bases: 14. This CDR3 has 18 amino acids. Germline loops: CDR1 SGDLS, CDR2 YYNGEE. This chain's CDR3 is CASSVKGDRALAGNTIYF. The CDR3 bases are TGTGCCAGCAGCGTAAAGGGGGACAGAGCTTTAGCGGGAAACACCATATATTTT. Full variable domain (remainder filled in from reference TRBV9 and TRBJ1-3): DSGVTQTPKHLITATGQRVTLRCSPRSGDLSVYWYQQSLDQGLQFLIQYYNGEERAKGNILERFSAQQFPDLHSELNLSSLELGDSALYFCASSVKGDRALAGNTIYFGEGSWLTVV.

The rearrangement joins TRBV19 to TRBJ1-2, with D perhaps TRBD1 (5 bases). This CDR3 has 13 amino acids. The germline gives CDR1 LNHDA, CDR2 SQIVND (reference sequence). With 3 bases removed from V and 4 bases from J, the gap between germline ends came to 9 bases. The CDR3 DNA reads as TGTGCCAGTAGTATCAGGGAAGTCTATGGCTACACCTTC. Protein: CASSIREVYGYTF.

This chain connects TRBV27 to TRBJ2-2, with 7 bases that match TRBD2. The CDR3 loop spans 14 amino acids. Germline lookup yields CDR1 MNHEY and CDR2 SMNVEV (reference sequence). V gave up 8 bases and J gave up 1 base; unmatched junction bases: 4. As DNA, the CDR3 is TGTGCCAGCGGGGGGGGGTGGAACACCGGGGAGCTGTTTTTT. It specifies CASGGGWNTGELFF.

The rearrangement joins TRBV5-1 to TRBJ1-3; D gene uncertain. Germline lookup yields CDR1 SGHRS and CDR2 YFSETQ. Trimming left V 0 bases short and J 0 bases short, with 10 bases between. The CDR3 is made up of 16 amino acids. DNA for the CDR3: TGCGCCAGCAGCTTGGCCGGCACAGCCTCTGGAAACACCATATATTTT. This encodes CASSLAGTASGNTIYF.

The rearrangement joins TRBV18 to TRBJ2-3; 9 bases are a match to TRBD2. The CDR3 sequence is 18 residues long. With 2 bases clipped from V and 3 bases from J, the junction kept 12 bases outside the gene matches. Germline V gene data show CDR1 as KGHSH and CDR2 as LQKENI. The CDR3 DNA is TGTGCCAGCTCACCAAACCCGTCTAGCGGGACCTTAACAGATACGCAGTATTTT. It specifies CASSPNPSSGTLTDTQYF.

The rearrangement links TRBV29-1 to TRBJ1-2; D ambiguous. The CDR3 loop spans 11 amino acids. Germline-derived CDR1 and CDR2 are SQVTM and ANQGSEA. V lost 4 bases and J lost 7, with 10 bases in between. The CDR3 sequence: CSVGEVGGYTF. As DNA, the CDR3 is TGCAGCGTTGGGGAGGTGGGTGGCTACACCTTC.

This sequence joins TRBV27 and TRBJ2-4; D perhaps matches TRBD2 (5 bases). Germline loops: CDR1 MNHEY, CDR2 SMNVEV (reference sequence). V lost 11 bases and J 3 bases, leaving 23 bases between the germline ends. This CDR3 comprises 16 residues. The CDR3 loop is CAGHSRECDGKNIQYF. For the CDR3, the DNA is TGTGCCGGCCACTCGAGGGAGTGTGACGGCAAAAACATTCAGTACTTC.

The CDR3 here is CASSTGDRVIYF. CDR3 DNA sequence: TGTGCCAGCAGCACAGGGGACAGGGTAATATATTTT. The chain is built from TRBV9 and TRBJ1-3, with TRBD1 matching 9 bases. There are 12 residues in the CDR3. Unmatched junction bases numbered 6, after V lost 4 bases and J lost 13 bases. Germline V CDR1 and CDR2: SGDLS, YYNGEE.

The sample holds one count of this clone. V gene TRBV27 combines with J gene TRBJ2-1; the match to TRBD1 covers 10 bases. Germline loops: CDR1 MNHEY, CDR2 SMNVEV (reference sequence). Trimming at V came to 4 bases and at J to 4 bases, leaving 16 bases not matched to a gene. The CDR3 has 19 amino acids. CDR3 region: CASSSRQGARAVLYNEQFF. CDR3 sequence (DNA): TGTGCCAGCAGTTCCCGACAGGGGGCCCGAGCGGTTCTTTACAATGAGCAGTTCTTC.

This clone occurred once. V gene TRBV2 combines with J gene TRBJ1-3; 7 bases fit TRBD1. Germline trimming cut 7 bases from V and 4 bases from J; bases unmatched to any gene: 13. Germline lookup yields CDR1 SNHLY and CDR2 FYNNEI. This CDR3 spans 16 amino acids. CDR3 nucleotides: TGTGCCAGCAACCGCGGGACAGCTAGTTACGGAAACACCATATATTTT. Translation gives CASNRGTASYGNTIYF.

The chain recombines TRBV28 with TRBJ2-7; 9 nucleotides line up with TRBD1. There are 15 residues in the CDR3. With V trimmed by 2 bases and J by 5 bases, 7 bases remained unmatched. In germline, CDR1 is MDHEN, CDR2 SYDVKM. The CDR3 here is CASSLPGQGLNEQYF. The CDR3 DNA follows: TGTGCCAGCAGTTTACCGGGACAGGGCTTAAACGAGCAGTACTTC.

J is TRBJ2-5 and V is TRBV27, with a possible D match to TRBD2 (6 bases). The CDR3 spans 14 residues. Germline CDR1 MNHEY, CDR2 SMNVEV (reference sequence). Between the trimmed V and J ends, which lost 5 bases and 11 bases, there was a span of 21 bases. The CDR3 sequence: CASSLDGSAYEQYF. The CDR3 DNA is TGTGCCAGCAGTCTGGACGGGAGCGCCTATGAGCAGTACTTC.

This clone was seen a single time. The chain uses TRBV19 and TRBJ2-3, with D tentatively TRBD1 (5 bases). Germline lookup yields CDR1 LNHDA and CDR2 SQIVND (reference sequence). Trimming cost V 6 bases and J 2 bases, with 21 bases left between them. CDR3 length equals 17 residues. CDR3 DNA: TGTGCCAGTAGACCCCTCCGGACGGACACCTCCACAGATACGCAGTATTTT. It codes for CASRPLRTDTSTDTQYF. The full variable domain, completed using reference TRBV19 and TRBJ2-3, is DGGITQSPKYLFRKEGQNVTLSCEQNLNHDAMYWYRQDPGQGLRLIYYSQIVNDFQKGDIAEGYSVSREKKESFPLTVTSAQKNPTAFYLCASRPLRTDTSTDTQYFGPGTRLTVL.

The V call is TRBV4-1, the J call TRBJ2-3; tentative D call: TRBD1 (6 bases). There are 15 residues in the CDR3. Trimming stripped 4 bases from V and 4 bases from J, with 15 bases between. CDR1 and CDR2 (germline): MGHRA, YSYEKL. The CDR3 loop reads CASSRLQQGADTQYF. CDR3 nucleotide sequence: TGCGCCAGCAGCCGACTCCAACAGGGCGCAGATACGCAGTATTTT.

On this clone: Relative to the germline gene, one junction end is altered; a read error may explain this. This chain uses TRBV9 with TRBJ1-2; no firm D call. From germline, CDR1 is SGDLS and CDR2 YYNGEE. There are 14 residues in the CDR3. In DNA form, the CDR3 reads TGTGCCAGCACCGTAAGTGGAGGCCGCTATGGCTACACCTTC. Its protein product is CASTVSGGRYGYTF. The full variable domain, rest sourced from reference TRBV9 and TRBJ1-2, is DSGVTQTPKHLITATGQRVTLRCSPRSGDLSVYWYQQSLDQGLQFLIQYYNGEERAKGNILERFSAQQFPDLHSELNLSSLELGDSALYFCASTVSGGRYGYTFGSGTRLTVV.